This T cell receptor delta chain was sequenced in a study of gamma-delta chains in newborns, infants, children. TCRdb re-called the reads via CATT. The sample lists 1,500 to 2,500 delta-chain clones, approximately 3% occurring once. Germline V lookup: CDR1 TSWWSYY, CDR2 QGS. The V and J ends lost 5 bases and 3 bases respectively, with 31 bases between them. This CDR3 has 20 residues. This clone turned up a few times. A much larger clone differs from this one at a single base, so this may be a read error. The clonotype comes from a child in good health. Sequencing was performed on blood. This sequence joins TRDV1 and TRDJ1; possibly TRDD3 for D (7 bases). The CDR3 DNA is TGTGCTCTTGGGTCCCTAATGGGTCCTACGCGGTGGATACGCGCCGATAAACTCATCTTT. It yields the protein CALGSLMGPTRWIRADKLIF.